Below are 27 T cell receptor beta chains sequenced from a single sample in a study of T-cell reconstitution after alpha-beta-depleted transplantation in children. Preparation of the TCRbeta library was carried out with unique molecular identifiers. Each CDR3 protein gets one entry after TCRdb re-called the PCR reads with MiXCR. The sample lists around 410,000 distinct CDR3 sequences, approximately 11% occurring once. The sequenced sample was PBMCs from the stem cell graft donor, obtained from the stem cell graft. The source of these receptors is a human donor who donated a stem cell graft to a child with acute myeloid leukemia.

This rearrangement joins TRBV6-2 or TRBV6-3 to TRBJ2-2; no clear D gene. Per the germline V gene, CDR1 is MNHEY and CDR2 is SVGEGT. The germline V and J ends were trimmed by 1 base and 6 bases, with 9 bases remaining between them. This CDR3 comprises 14 residues. CDR3 nucleotides: TGTGCCAGCAGTTACTTCTGGCGTGCCGGGGAGCTGTTTTTT. Translated, it gives CASSYFWRAGELFF.

This clonotype was observed a few times. This chain joins TRBV19 and TRBJ2-3, with D possibly being TRBD1 or TRBD2 (5 bases each). The V gene lost 5 bases and the J gene lost 8 bases, with 11 bases spanning the gap. Germline CDR1 LNHDA, CDR2 SQIVND (reference sequence). The CDR3 totals 12 residues. The CDR3 here is CASSSRDPTQYF. Written as DNA, the CDR3 is TGTGCCAGTAGTTCCCGGGACCCTACGCAGTATTTT.

The chain combines TRBV30 with TRBJ1-1; D possibly corresponds to TRBD1 (6 bases). The V and J ends lost 5 bases and 1 base respectively, with 14 bases between them. Germline loops: CDR1 GTSNPN, CDR2 SVGIG (reference sequence). The CDR3 is 14 amino acids. In nucleotides, the CDR3 is TGTGCCTGGTCCGCTCAGGGGTGGAACACTGAAGCTTTCTTT. This sequence encodes CAWSAQGWNTEAFF.

The chain combines TRBV12-3 or TRBV12-4 with TRBJ2-2; D not certain. This CDR3 has 13 residues. V was shortened by 8 bases and J by 4 bases, with 11 bases between the two germline ends. The CDR3 nucleotides are TGTGCCAGCTCGGGCGATGGCACCGGGGAGCTGTTTTTT. Translating it yields CASSGDGTGELFF.

The genes are TRBV5-1 and TRBJ1-4; D may be TRBD1 (6 bases). This CDR3 has 16 amino acids. The germline gives CDR1 SGHRS, CDR2 YFSETQ. Trimming cost V 0 bases and J 0 bases, with 9 bases left between them. The CDR3 spells CASSLAGVPTNEKLFF. The CDR3 nucleotides are TGCGCCAGCAGCTTGGCAGGGGTTCCAACTAATGAAAAACTGTTTTTT.

This clonotype was recorded a few times. CDR3 residues: CASSLAVGTYEQYF. The CDR3 DNA follows: TGTGCCAGCAGCTTAGCGGTGGGGACCTACGAGCAGTACTTC. V is TRBV7-8 and J is TRBJ2-7; D ambiguous. This CDR3 spans 14 amino acids. The germline V gene has CDR1 SGHVS and CDR2 FQNEAQ. V shed 0 bases and J shed 2 bases, with 8 bases lying between them. The full variable domain, completed using reference TRBV7-8 and TRBJ2-7, is GAGVSQSPRYKVAKRGQDVALRCDPISGHVSLFWYQQALGQGPEFLTYFQNEAQLDKSGLPSDRFFAERPEGSVSTLKIQRTQQEDSAVYLCASSLAVGTYEQYFGPGTRLTVT.

This clonotype was seen many times. The chain couples TRBV7-3 to TRBJ2-3, with D possibly matching TRBD2 (6 bases). This CDR3 has 13 residues. V lost 8 bases to trimming and J lost 5 bases, with 14 bases between them. CDR1 is SGHTA, CDR2 FQGTGA, per germline. CDR3 residues: CASGHGRQDTQYF. CDR3 DNA: TGTGCCAGCGGACACGGGAGACAAGATACGCAGTATTTT.

The chain is built from TRBV2 and TRBJ2-1; TRBD2 matches 10 bases. V trimming: 6 bases; J trimming: 6 bases; junction bases outside the gene matches: 8. Germline CDR1 is SNHLY and CDR2 is FYNNEI. The CDR3 totals 15 residues. The CDR3 here is CASSVKAGGSNEQFF. The CDR3 nucleotides are TGTGCCAGCAGCGTTAAAGCGGGGGGGAGCAATGAGCAGTTCTTC.

The chain carries TRBV10-2 and TRBJ2-7; 11 nucleotides agree with TRBD1. The CDR3 runs to 15 residues. The germline V gene has CDR1 WSHSY and CDR2 SAAADI. V trimming: 3 bases; J trimming: 2 bases; junction bases outside the gene matches: 3. CDR3 bases: TGCGCCAGCAGTGATGGGACAGGGGGTACCTACGAGCAGTACGTC. It encodes CASSDGTGGTYEQYV.

There are a few counts of this clonotype. The chain has TRBV2 and TRBJ2-1, with unresolved D. The V gene's germline CDR1 is SNHLY and CDR2 FYNNEI. The CDR3 is made up of 13 amino acids. V gave up 4 bases and J gave up 4 bases, with 8 bases separating them. CDR3 residues: CASSVYLYNEQFF. DNA of the CDR3: TGTGCCAGCAGTGTCTATTTATACAATGAGCAGTTCTTC. The variable domain in full, completed from reference TRBV2 and TRBJ2-1, reads EPEVTQTPSHQVTQMGQEVILRCVPISNHLYFYWYRQILGQKVEFLVSFYNNEISEKSEIFDDQFSVERPDGSNFTLKIRSTKLEDSAMYFCASSVYLYNEQFFGPGTRLTVL.

The rearrangement links TRBV30 to TRBJ1-1; D gene uncertain. From germline, CDR1 is GTSNPN and CDR2 SVGIG (reference sequence). There are 10 residues in the CDR3. The germline V and J ends were trimmed by 8 bases and 7 bases, with 11 bases remaining between them. The CDR3 reads CAVISVEAFF. In DNA form, the CDR3 reads TGTGCCGTAATCTCGGTTGAAGCTTTCTTT.

V gene TRBV5-6 combines with J gene TRBJ2-2; D unclear. Germline V gene lookup returns CDR1 SGHDT and CDR2 YYEEEE. Deletions cut 7 bases from V and 2 bases from J, with 9 bases between. The CDR3 extends over 13 amino acids. The CDR3 here is CASALSNTGELFF. CDR3 nucleotides: TGTGCCAGCGCCCTTTCTAACACCGGGGAGCTGTTTTTT. Together with reference TRBV5-6 and TRBJ2-2, the CDR3 gives the full variable domain: DAGVTQSPTHLIKTRGQQVTLRCSPKSGHDTVSWYQQALGQGPQFIFQYYEEEERQRGNFPDRFSGHQFPNYSSELNVNALLLGDSALYLCASALSNTGELFFGEGSRLTVL.

V is TRBV29-1 and J is TRBJ2-7; D call uncertain. This CDR3 contains 10 residues. Trimming left V 4 bases short and J 5 bases short, with 6 bases between. Per the germline V gene, CDR1 is SQVTM and CDR2 is ANQGSEA. The CDR3 sequence is CSVALDEQYF. CDR3 bases: TGCAGCGTTGCATTAGACGAGCAGTACTTC.

This clonotype was picked up a small number of times. The V call is TRBV6-4, the J call TRBJ1-2; perhaps TRBD1 as D (6 bases). Trimming removed 0 bases at V and 1 base at J, with 6 bases between. The germline gives CDR1 MRHNA, CDR2 SNTAGT. The CDR3 consists of 14 residues. CDR3 coding DNA: TGTGCCAGCAGTGACTCGGACAGTAACTATGGCTACACCTTC. Protein sequence: CASSDSDSNYGYTF.

This clonotype has only one observation. The rearrangement uses TRBV2 and TRBJ1-1; D is ambiguous. Germline CDR1 is SNHLY and CDR2 is FYNNEI. This CDR3 contains 15 residues. The ends were cut back, 1 base at V and 1 base at J, with 10 bases in the middle. This CDR3 reads CASSEEDLGNTEAFF. Written as DNA, the CDR3 is TGTGCCAGCAGTGAAGAGGACCTTGGGAACACTGAAGCTTTCTTT. The full variable domain, with the rest looked up from reference TRBV2 and TRBJ1-1, is EPEVTQTPSHQVTQMGQEVILRCVPISNHLYFYWYRQILGQKVEFLVSFYNNEISEKSEIFDDQFSVERPDGSNFTLKIRSTKLEDSAMYFCASSEEDLGNTEAFFGQGTRLTVV.

This chain joins TRBV20-1 and TRBJ1-2; TRBD1 aligns across 8 bases. After removal of 5 bases from V and 5 bases from J, the junction contained 7 bases not matched to a gene. Germline V gene sequence: CDR1 DFQATT, CDR2 SNEGSKA (reference sequence). The CDR3 runs to 13 residues. CDR3 sequence (DNA): TGCAGTGCTCAGCCGGGACAGGTGTATGGCTACACCTTC. It codes for CSAQPGQVYGYTF.

This clonotype was seen a handful of times. The chain couples TRBV19 to TRBJ1-5; 10 nucleotides line up with TRBD1. The CDR3 loop spans 15 amino acids. The ends lost 6 bases at V and 6 bases at J; junction bases unmatched: 8. Germline CDR1 is LNHDA and CDR2 is SQIVND (reference sequence). CDR3 nucleotides: TGTGCCAGTAGGAGCGGGACAGGGGTTGGTCAGCCCCAGCATTTT. It yields the protein CASRSGTGVGQPQHF. Based on the CDR3 plus reference TRBV19 and TRBJ1-5, the full variable domain is DGGITQSPKYLFRKEGQNVTLSCEQNLNHDAMYWYRQDPGQGLRLIYYSQIVNDFQKGDIAEGYSVSREKKESFPLTVTSAQKNPTAFYLCASRSGTGVGQPQHFGDGTRLSIL.

The CDR3 is CASQETSGATYEQYF. Written as DNA, the CDR3 is TGTGCCAGCCAGGAGACTAGCGGGGCCACCTACGAGCAGTACTTC. The V call is TRBV6-5, the J call TRBJ2-7, with 11 bases that match TRBD2. Trimming removed 8 bases from V and 2 bases from J; junction bases left unmatched: 8. Germline lookup yields CDR1 MNHEY and CDR2 SVGAGI. The CDR3 spans 15 residues.

This clonotype was seen a handful of times. The genes are TRBV10-3 and TRBJ2-2, with 8 bases matching TRBD1. The germline CDR1 and CDR2 sequences are ENHRY and SYGVKD. Trimming removed 5 bases from V and 1 base from J; junction bases left unmatched: 6. The CDR3 is made up of 16 amino acids. This CDR3 is CAISQGASQNTGELFF. CDR3 DNA: TGTGCCATCAGTCAGGGGGCTAGCCAGAACACCGGGGAGCTGTTTTTT.

This clonotype appeared a few times. The chain combines TRBV5-1 with TRBJ2-7, with D unclear. Per the germline V gene, CDR1 is SGHRS and CDR2 is YFSETQ. The CDR3 has 14 amino acids. The ends were cut back, 2 bases at V and 0 bases at J, with 9 bases in the middle. The DNA for the CDR3 is TGCGCCAGCAGCTTTGCGGAACCCTCCTACGAGCAGTACTTC. As protein: CASSFAEPSYEQYF. The full variable domain, its missing parts supplied by reference TRBV5-1 and TRBJ2-7, is KAGVTQTPRYLIKTRGQQVTLSCSPISGHRSVSWYQQTPGQGLQFLFEYFSETQRNKGNFPGRFSGRQFSNSRSEMNVSTLELGDSALYLCASSFAEPSYEQYFGPGTRLTVT.

This clonotype came up many times. V and J are TRBV12-3 or TRBV12-4 and TRBJ1-5; a weak D match, TRBD1 (6 bases). V lost 5 bases to trimming and J lost 6 bases, with 20 bases between them. The CDR3 runs to 16 residues. The CDR3 sequence is CASSRKGVVLFQPQHF. The CDR3 DNA follows: TGTGCCAGCAGTCGCAAGGGGGTAGTTCTTTTTCAGCCCCAGCATTTT.

This clonotype has a count of ten or more. The rearrangement links TRBV5-1 to TRBJ1-1; 7 bases match TRBD1. The V segment lost 4 bases and the J segment 1 base; nucleotides outside the gene matches: 7. CDR1 is SGHRS and CDR2 is YFSETQ in the germline V gene. This CDR3 contains 15 residues. Here the CDR3 DNA reads TGCGCCAGCAGCGGCCAGGGACAGAAGAACACTGAAGCTTTCTTT. This encodes CASSGQGQKNTEAFF.

This clonotype has ten or more counts. The V gene is TRBV7-2, the J gene TRBJ1-1; unclear D gene. This CDR3 contains 13 residues. Deletions cut 5 bases from V and 6 bases from J, with 13 bases between. CDR1 and CDR2 from the germline V gene are SGHTA and FQGNSA. CDR3 bases: TGTGCCAGCAGCCTAGGACCCGGGGCTGAAGCTTTCTTT. Encoded protein: CASSLGPGAEAFF.

This clonotype was seen a few times. The junction departs from germline at one end; a sequencing error may be responsible. The chain carries TRBV4-3 and TRBJ2-1; possible D gene TRBD1, 5 bases. The CDR3 covers 15 residues. Germline V CDR1 and CDR2: LGHNA, YSLEER. CDR3 sequence reads: CASSQGASSYNEQFF. The CDR3 bases are TGCGCCAGCAGTCAAGGGGCCAGCTCCTACAATGAGCAGTTCTTC.

The chain recombines TRBV12-3 or TRBV12-4 with TRBJ2-3; 11 nucleotides agree with TRBD2. Trimming took 5 bases from V and 6 from J; bases not matched to a gene: 10. This CDR3 has 16 residues. The CDR3 region has the DNA TGTGCCAGCAGTCCGACTAGCGGGGTGACGAGGGATACGCAGTATTTT. It encodes CASSPTSGVTRDTQYF.

The J gene is TRBJ2-5, the V gene TRBV20-1; 14 bases fit TRBD2. Trimming took 1 base from V and 6 from J; bases not matched to a gene: 7. Germline V CDR1 and CDR2: DFQATT, SNEGSKA (reference sequence). The CDR3 has 16 residues. CDR3 region: CSARVEGLAGGKTQYF. The CDR3 DNA reads TGCAGTGCTAGAGTGGAAGGACTAGCGGGAGGAAAGACCCAGTACTTC.

This chain uses TRBV18 with TRBJ2-7, with 10 nucleotides matching TRBD1. V shed 5 bases, J shed 2 bases, and the junction held 3 bases outside the gene matches. In germline, CDR1 is KGHSH, CDR2 LQKENI. The CDR3 is 14 amino acids. The CDR3 region is CASSMTGGAYEQYF. CDR3 coding DNA: TGTGCCAGCTCAATGACAGGGGGCGCCTACGAGCAGTACTTC.